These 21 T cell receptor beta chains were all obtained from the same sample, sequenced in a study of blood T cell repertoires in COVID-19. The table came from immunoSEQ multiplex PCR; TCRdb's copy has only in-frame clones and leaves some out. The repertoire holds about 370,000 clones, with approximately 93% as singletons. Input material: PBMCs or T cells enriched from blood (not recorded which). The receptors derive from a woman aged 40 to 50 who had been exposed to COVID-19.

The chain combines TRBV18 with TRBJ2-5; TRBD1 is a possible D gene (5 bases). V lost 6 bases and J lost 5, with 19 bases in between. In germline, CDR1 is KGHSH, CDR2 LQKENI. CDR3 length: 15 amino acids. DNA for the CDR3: TGTGCCAGCTCGCCAAGTCAGGGCCCAAGGGAGACCCAGTACTTC. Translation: CASSPSQGPRETQYF.

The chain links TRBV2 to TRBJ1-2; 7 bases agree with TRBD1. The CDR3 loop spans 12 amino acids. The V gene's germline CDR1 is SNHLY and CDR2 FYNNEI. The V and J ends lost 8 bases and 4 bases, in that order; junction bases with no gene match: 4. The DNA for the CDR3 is TGTGCCAGCCGGGACAGACTCTATGGCTACACCTTC. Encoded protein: CASRDRLYGYTF.

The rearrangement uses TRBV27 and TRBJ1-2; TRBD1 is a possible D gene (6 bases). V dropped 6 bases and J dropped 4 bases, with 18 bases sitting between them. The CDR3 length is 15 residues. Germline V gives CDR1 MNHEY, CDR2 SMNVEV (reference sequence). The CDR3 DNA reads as TGTGCCAGCAGAACTTTCCGGGACACCTCCTATGGCTACACCTTC. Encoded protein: CASRTFRDTSYGYTF.

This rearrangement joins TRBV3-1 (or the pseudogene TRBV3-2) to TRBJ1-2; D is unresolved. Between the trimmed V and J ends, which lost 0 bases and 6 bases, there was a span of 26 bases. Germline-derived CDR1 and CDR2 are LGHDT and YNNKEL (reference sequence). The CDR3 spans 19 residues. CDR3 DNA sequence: TGTGCCAGCAGCCAAGACCTCAATGGGCCCGGGGAACTTCGGCATGGCTACACCTTC. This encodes CASSQDLNGPGELRHGYTF.

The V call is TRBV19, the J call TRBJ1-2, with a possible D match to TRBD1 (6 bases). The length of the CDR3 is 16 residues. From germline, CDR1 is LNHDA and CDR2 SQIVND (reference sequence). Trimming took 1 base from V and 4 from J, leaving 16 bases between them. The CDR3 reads CASSIGRAGEGYGYTF. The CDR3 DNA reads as TGTGCCAGTAGTATAGGTCGGGCAGGGGAAGGCTATGGCTACACCTTC.

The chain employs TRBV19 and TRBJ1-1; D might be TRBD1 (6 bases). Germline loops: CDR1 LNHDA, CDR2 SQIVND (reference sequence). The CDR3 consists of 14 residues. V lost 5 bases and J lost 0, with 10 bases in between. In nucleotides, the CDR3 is TGTGCCAGTAGTGGGCGGACAGTGAACACTGAAGCTTTCTTT. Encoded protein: CASSGRTVNTEAFF.

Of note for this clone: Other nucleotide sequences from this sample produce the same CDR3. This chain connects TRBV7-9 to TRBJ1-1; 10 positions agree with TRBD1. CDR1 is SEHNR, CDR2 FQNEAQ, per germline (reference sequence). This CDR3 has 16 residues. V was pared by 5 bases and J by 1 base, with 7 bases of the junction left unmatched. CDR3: CASSPRDRGRNTEAFF. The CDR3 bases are TGTGCCAGCAGCCCGCGGGACAGGGGTCGGAACACTGAAGCTTTCTTT.

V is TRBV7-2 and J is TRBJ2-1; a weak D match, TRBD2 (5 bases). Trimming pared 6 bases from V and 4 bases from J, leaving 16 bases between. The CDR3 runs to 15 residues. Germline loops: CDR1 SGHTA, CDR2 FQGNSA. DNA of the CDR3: TGTGCCAGCAGAGAGCGGCCCAACATGTACAATGAGCAGTTCTTC. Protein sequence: CASRERPNMYNEQFF. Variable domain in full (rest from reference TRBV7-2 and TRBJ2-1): GAGVSQSPSNKVTEKGKDVELRCDPISGHTALYWYRQSLGQGLEFLIYFQGNSAPDKSGLPSDRFSAERTGGSVSTLTIQRTQQEDSAVYLCASRERPNMYNEQFFGPGTRLTVL.

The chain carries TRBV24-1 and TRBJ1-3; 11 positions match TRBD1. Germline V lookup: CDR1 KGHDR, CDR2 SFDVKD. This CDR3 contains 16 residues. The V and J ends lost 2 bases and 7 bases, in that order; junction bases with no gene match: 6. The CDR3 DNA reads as TGTGCCACCAGTGATTCCGGACAGGGGGCCCGGAACACCATATATTTT. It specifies CATSDSGQGARNTIYF.

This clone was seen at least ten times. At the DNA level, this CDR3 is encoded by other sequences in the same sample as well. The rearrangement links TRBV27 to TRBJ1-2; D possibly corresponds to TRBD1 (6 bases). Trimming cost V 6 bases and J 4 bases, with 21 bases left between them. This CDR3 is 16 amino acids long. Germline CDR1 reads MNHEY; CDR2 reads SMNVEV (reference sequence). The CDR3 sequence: CASRPGGVSGAYGYTF. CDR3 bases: TGTGCCAGCAGACCGGGGGGTGTGTCGGGGGCCTATGGCTACACCTTC.

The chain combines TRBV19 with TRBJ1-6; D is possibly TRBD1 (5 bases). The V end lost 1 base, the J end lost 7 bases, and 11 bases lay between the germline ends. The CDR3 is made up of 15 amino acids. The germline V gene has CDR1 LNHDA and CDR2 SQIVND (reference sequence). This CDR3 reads CASSIGDSRNSPLHF. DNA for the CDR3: TGTGCCAGTAGTATAGGAGACAGCCGAAATTCACCCCTCCACTTT. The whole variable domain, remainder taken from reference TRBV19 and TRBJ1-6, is DGGITQSPKYLFRKEGQNVTLSCEQNLNHDAMYWYRQDPGQGLRLIYYSQIVNDFQKGDIAEGYSVSREKKESFPLTVTSAQKNPTAFYLCASSIGDSRNSPLHFGNGTRLTVT.

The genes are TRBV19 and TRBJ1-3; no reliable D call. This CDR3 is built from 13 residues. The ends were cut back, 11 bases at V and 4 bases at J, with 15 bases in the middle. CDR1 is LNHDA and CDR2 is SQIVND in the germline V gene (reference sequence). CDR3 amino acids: CAAARGSGNTIYF. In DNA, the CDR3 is TGTGCCGCTGCGCGGGGATCCGGAAACACCATATATTTT.

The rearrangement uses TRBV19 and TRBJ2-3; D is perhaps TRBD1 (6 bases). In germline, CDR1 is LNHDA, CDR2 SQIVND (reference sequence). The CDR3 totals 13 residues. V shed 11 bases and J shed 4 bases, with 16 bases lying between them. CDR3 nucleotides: TGTGCCGGATCACAGGGTAGCGCAGATACGCAGTATTTT. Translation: CAGSQGSADTQYF.

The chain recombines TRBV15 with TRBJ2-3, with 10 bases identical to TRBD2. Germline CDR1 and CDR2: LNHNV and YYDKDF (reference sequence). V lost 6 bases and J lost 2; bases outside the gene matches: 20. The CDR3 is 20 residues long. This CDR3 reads CATRTLIALAGEMDTDTQYF. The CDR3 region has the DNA TGTGCCACCAGAACTCTTATAGCGCTAGCGGGAGAGATGGACACAGATACGCAGTATTTT. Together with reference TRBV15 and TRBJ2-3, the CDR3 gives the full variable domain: DAMVIQNPRYQVTQFGKPVTLSCSQTLNHNVMYWYQQKSSQAPKLLFHYYDKDFNNEADTPDNFQSRRPNTSFCFLDIRSPGLGDTAMYLCATRTLIALAGEMDTDTQYFGPGTRLTVL.

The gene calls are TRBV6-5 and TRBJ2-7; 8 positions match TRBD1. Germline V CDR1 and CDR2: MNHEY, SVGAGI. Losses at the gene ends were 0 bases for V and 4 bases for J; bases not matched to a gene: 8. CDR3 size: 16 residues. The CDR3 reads CASSYSVGTGFYEQYF. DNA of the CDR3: TGTGCCAGCAGTTACTCCGTAGGGACAGGTTTTTACGAGCAGTACTTC.

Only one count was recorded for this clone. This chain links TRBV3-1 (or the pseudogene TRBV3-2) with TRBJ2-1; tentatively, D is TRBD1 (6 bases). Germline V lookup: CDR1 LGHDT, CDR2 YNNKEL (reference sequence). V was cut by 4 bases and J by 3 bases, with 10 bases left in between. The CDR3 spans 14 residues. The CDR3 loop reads CASSRDTNYNEQFF. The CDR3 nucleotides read TGTGCCAGCAGCCGGGACACCAACTACAATGAGCAGTTCTTC.

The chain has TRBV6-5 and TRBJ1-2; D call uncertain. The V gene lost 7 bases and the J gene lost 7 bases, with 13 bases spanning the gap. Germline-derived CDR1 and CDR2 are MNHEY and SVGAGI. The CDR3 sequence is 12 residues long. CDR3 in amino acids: CASTPEGFGYTF. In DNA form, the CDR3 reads TGTGCCAGCACTCCCGAGGGCTTTGGCTACACCTTC.

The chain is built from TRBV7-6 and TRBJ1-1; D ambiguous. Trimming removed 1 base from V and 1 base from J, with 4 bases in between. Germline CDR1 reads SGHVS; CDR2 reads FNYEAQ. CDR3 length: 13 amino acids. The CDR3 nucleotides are TGTGCCAGCAGCTTAGGAGCGAACACTGAAGCTTTCTTT. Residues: CASSLGANTEAFF.

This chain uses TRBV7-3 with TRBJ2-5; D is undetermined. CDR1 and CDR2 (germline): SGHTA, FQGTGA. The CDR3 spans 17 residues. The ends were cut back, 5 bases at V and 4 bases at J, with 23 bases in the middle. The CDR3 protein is CASSPTRVDPATETQYF. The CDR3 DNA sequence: TGTGCCAGCAGCCCTACCCGAGTAGATCCCGCCACAGAGACCCAGTACTTC.

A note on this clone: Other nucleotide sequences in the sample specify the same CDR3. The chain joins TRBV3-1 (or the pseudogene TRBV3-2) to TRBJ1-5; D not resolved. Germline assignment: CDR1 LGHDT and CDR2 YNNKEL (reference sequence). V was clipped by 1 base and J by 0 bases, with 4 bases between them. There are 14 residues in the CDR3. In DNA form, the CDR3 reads TGTGCCAGCAGCCAAGGAGATAGCAATCAGCCCCAGCATTTT. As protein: CASSQGDSNQPQHF.

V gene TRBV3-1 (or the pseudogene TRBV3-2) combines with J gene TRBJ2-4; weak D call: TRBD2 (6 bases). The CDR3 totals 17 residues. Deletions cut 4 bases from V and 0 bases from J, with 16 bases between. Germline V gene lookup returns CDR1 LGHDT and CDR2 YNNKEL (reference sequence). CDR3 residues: CASSLLGGGLAKNIQYF. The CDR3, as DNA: TGTGCCAGCAGCCTTCTTGGGGGAGGTCTAGCCAAAAACATTCAGTACTTC.